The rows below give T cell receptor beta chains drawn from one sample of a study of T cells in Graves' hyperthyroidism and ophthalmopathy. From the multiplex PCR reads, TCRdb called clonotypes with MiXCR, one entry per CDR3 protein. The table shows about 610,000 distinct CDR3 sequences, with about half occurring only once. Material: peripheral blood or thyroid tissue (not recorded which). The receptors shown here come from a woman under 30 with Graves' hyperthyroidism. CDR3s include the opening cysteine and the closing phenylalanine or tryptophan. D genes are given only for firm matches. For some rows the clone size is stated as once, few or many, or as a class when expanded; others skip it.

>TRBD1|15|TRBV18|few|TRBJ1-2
CASSQGQGASYGYTF
TGTGCCAGCTCACAAGGACAGGGGGCATCGTATGGCTACACCTTC
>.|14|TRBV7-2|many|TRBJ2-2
CASSLNMNTGELFF
TGTGCCAGCAGCTTAAACATGAACACCGGGGAGCTGTTTTTT
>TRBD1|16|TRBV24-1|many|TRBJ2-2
CATSEPTGAHTGELFF
TGTGCCACCAGTGAACCGACAGGGGCCCACACCGGGGAGCTGTTTTTT
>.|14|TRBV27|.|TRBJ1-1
CASRPGQTNTEAFF
TGTGCCAGCAGACCGGGACAAACGAACACTGAAGCTTTCTTT
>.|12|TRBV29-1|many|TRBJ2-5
CSVDPTGETQYF
TGCAGCGTTGACCCGACGGGGGAGACCCAGTACTTC
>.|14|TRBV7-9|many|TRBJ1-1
CASSLGTLRTEAFF
TGTGCCAGCAGCTTAGGGACTCTACGGACTGAAGCTTTCTTT
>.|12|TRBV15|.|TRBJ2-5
CATGGSEETQYF
TGTGCCACCGGTGGGTCTGAAGAGACCCAGTACTTC
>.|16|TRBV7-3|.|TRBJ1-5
CASSPPAGQSNQPQHF
TGTGCCAGCAGTCCACCTGCGGGACAAAGCAATCAGCCCCAGCATTTT
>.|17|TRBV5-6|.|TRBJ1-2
CASSLDSEGIPNYGYTF
TGTGCCAGCAGCTTGGACAGCGAGGGGATACCTAACTATGGCTACACCTTC
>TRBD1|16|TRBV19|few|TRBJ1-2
CASSIIGTGNGYGYTF
TGTGCCAGTAGTATAATAGGGACAGGAAACGGCTATGGCTACACCTTC
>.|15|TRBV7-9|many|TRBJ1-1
CASSQDRAGWTEAFF
TGCGCCAGCAGCCAAGATAGGGCGGGATGGACTGAAGCTTTCTTT
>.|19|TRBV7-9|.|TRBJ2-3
CASSLGDGVRFLSTDTQYF
TGTGCCAGCAGCTTAGGGGACGGAGTTCGCTTCCTGAGCACAGATACGCAGTATTTT
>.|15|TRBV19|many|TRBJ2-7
CASSILTGTGYEQYF
TGTGCCAGTAGTATCCTCACAGGGACCGGCTACGAGCAGTACTTC
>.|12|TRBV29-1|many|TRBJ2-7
CSVEHGTDEQYF
TGCAGCGTGGAACATGGGACGGACGAGCAGTACTTC
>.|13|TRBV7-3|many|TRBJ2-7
CASSLHGAYEQYF
TGTGCCAGCAGCTTACACGGTGCCTACGAGCAGTACTTC
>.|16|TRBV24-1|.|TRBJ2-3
CATSGTYRTSTDTQYF
TGTGCCACCAGTGGGACCTACAGAACTAGCACAGATACGCAGTATTTT
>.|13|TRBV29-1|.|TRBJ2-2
CSVEEEYGGSCFF
.
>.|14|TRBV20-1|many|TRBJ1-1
CSAPGGNMNTEAFF
TGCAGTGCCCCCGGGGGCAACATGAACACTGAAGCTTTCTTT
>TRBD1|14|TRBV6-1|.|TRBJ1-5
CASSEGTGRQPQHF
TGTGCCAGCAGTGAAGGGACAGGGCGTCAGCCCCAGCATTTT
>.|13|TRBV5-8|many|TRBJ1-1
CASSKGSNTEAFF
TGTGCCAGCAGCAAAGGTTCGAACACTGAAGCTTTCTTT
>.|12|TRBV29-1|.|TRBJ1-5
CSSRQENQPQHF
TGCAGCTCAAGACAGGAGAATCAGCCCCAGCATTTT
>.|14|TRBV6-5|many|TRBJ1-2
CASTVGPANYGYTF
TGTGCCAGCACCGTGGGGCCAGCTAACTATGGCTACACCTTC
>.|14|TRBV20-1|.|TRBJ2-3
CSYLARPSTDTQYF
TGCAGTTACTTAGCGAGACCTAGCACAGATACGCAGTATTTT
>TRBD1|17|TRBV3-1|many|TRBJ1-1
CASSQNFGQGGDTEAFF
TGTGCCAGCAGCCAAAATTTCGGACAGGGGGGGGACACTGAAGCTTTCTTT
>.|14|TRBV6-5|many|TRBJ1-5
CASRTGFGNQPQHF
TGTGCCAGCAGAACAGGGTTCGGCAATCAGCCCCAGCATTTT
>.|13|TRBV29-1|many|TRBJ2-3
CSVAPSSGDTQYF
TGCAGCGTTGCGCCCAGCTCGGGCGATACGCAGTATTTT
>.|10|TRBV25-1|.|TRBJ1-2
CTKANYGYTF
TGTACCAAAGCTAACTATGGCTACACCTTC
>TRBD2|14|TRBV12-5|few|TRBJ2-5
CASGPAGGRETQYF
TGTGCTAGTGGTCCGGCGGGAGGTCGGGAGACCCAGTACTTC
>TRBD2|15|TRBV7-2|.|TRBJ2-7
CASSLASVAGYEQYF
TGTGCCAGCAGCTTAGCGTCAGTAGCGGGATACGAGCAGTACTTC
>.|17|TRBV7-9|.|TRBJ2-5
CASSSTTRDRDFETQYF
TGTGCCAGCAGCTCGACCACCCGAGACAGGGACTTTGAGACCCAGTACTTC
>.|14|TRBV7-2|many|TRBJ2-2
CASNIPSITGELFF
TGTGCCAGCAACATACCTAGTATCACCGGGGAGCTGTTTTTT
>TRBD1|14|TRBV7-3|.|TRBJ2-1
CASSLWTGYNEQFF
TGTGCCAGCAGCCTCTGGACAGGTTACAATGAGCAGTTCTTC
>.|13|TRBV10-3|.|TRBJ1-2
CAISPGTISGYTF
TGTGCCATCAGTCCCGGGACTATCTCTGGCTACACCTTC
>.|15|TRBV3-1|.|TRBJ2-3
CASSRTFVMTDTQYF
TGTGCCAGCAGCCGGACTTTTGTTATGACAGATACGCAGTATTTT
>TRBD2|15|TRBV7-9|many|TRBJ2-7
CASSLASGGTYEQYF
TGTGCCAGCAGCTTAGCCAGCGGGGGTACCTACGAGCAGTACTTC
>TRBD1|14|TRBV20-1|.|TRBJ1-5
CSARGTGPYQPQHF
TGCAGTGCTAGAGGGACAGGGCCCTATCAGCCCCAGCATTTT
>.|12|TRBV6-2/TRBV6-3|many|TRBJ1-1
CASSYGRTEAFF
TGTGCCAGCAGCTACGGACGGACTGAAGCTTTCTTT
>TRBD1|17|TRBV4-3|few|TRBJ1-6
CASSQGSGGTSNSPLHF
TGCGCCAGCAGCCAAGGGTCAGGGGGAACGTCAAATTCACCCCTCCACTTT
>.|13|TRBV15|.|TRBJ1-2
CATSSYGGYGYAF
TGTGCCACCAGCAGTTACGGGGGCTATGGCTACGCCTTC
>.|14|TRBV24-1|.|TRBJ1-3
CATGDRGIGNTIYF
TGTGCCACCGGTGATCGGGGCATCGGTAACACCATATATTTT
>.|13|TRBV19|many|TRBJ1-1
CASFSGDYTEAFF
TGTGCCAGCTTCTCAGGGGACTACACTGAAGCTTTCTTT
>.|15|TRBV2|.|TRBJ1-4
CASSSLGRTDLPVRF
TGTGCCAGCAGTTCTCTCGGGAGGACAGACCTCCCCGTCCGGTTT
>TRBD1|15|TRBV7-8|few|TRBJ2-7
CASSTRDSLPYEQYF
TGTGCCAGCAGTACCCGGGACAGCCTACCCTACGAGCAGTACTTC
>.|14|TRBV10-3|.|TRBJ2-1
CAISGVLGDNEQFF
TGTGCCATCAGTGGGGTTCTTGGCGACAATGAGCAGTTCTTC
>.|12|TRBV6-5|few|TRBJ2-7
CASSPGGSEQYF
TGTGCCAGCAGCCCAGGGGGGTCCGAGCAGTACTTC
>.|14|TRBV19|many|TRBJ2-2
CASSHYQVTGELFF
TGTGCCAGTAGTCACTATCAGGTCACCGGGGAGCTGTTTTTT
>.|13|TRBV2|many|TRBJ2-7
CASSAGRLYEQYF
TGTGCCAGCAGTGCGGGACGCCTATACGAGCAGTACTTC
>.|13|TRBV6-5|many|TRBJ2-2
CASSLFRTGELFF
TGTGCCAGCAGCCTATTTCGCACCGGGGAGCTGTTTTTT
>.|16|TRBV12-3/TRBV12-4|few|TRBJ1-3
CASSFGRRTVGNTIYF
TGTGCCAGCAGTTTCGGAAGACGGACAGTTGGAAACACCATATATTTT
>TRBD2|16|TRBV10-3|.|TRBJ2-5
CAISRGLAGGQETQYF
TGTGCCATCAGTAGGGGACTAGCGGGAGGGCAAGAGACCCAGTACTTC
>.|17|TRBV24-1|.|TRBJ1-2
CATSDGSSGEINYGYTF
TGTGCCACCAGTGATGGTTCTAGCGGGGAAATAAACTATGGCTACACCTTC
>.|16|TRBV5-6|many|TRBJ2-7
CASSDSNLAQTYEQYF
TGTGCCAGCAGCGACAGTAACCTAGCGCAGACCTACGAGCAGTACTTC
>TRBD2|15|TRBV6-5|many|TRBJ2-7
CASSATGLKRWEQYF
TGTGCCAGCAGCGCGACGGGACTAAAGCGGTGGGAGCAGTACTTC